This T cell receptor beta chain was recorded in a study of blood T cell repertoires in COVID-19. Study-wide context: There were acute and convalescent COVID-19 samples, and they came from the United States, Italy and Spain.

Per the original data handling: Estimated nucleated cell counts came from reference gene primer amplification. TCRdb keeps only in-frame clones here, not all; method: immunoSEQ multiplex PCR. That table furnishes V, J and clone size, whereas the DNA furnished D and trimming. The sample yields roughly 130,000 clones, approximately 80% seen once. What was sequenced was peripheral blood. The clonotype comes from a man in his sixties or seventies with acute or convalescent COVID-19.

The CDR3 bases are TGTGCCAGCAGCTCCGGACAGGGGGTGCTTTTGAACTATGGCTACACCTTC. This encodes CASSSGQGVLLNYGYTF. This rearrangement joins TRBV28 to TRBJ1-2; 10 bases align to TRBD1. The V segment lost 6 bases and the J segment 2 bases; nucleotides outside the gene matches: 12. CDR1 is MDHEN and CDR2 is SYDVKM in the germline V gene. The CDR3 totals 17 residues.